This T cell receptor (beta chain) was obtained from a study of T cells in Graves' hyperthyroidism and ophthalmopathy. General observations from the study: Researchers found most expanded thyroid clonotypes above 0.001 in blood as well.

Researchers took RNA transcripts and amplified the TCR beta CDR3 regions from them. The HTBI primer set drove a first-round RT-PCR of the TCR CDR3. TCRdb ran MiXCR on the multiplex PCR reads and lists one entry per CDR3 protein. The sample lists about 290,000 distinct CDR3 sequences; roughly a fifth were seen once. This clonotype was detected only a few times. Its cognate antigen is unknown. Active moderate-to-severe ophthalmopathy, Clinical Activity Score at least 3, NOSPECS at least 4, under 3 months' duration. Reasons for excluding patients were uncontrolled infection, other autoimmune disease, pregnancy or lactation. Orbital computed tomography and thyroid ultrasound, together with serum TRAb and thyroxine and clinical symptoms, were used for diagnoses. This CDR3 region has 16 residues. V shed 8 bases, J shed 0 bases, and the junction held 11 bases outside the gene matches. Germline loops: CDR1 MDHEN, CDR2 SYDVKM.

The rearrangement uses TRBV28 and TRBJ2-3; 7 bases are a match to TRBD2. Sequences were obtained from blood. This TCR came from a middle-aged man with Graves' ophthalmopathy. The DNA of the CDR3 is TGTGCCAGCCCGAGGAGCGGGACTCCTAGCACAGATACGCAGTATTTT. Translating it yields CASPRSGTPSTDTQYF.